This entry lists 21 T cell receptor beta chains sequenced from one sample in a study of cytomegalovirus exposure and HLA in healthy donors. Libraries were prepared by immunoSEQ multiplex PCR; TCRdb keeps only in-frame clonotypes and omits some of them. The table has 68,000 or so clones, approximately 90% seen once. Material for sequencing was PBMCs. The receptors stem from a man in his late teens or twenties in good health and CMV-seronegative.

With respect to this clone: This specimen includes other DNA sequences encoding the same CDR3. V gene TRBV27 combines with J gene TRBJ1-5; possible D gene TRBD1, 5 bases. Germline V lookup: CDR1 MNHEY, CDR2 SMNVEV (reference sequence). V shed 2 bases and J shed 4 bases, with 9 bases lying between them. This CDR3 is 14 amino acids long. The CDR3 loop reads CASSLRAGNQPQHF. The CDR3 DNA reads as TGTGCCAGCAGTTTAAGGGCAGGGAATCAGCCCCAGCATTTT.

The chain carries TRBV4-3 and TRBJ1-5; TRBD1 matches at 9 bases. The germline V gene has CDR1 LGHNA and CDR2 YSLEER. This CDR3 has 17 residues. With 4 bases clipped from V and 5 bases from J, the junction kept 12 bases outside the gene matches. CDR3 loop: CASSPPHLGQGDQPQHF. The CDR3 DNA reads TGCGCCAGCAGCCCTCCCCATTTGGGACAGGGCGATCAGCCCCAGCATTTT.

The CDR3 here is CASSLGAAVVAFF. The CDR3 DNA sequence: TGTGCCAGCAGTCTAGGGGCCGCCGTAGTAGCTTTCTTT. J is TRBJ1-1 and V is TRBV2, with D possibly TRBD1 on 5 matching bases. Trimming cost V 5 bases and J 10 bases, with 17 bases left between them. This CDR3 comprises 13 residues. Germline loops: CDR1 SNHLY, CDR2 FYNNEI.

The chain recombines TRBV11-2 with TRBJ2-7; possible D gene TRBD1, 6 bases. Trimming shortened V by 7 bases and J by 0 bases, and 10 bases separated the two germline ends. The CDR3 has 13 amino acids. CDR1 is SGHAT and CDR2 is FQNNGV in the germline V gene. CDR3 in DNA: TGTGCCAGCAATAGGGGGAGCTCCTACGAGCAGTACTTC. It codes for CASNRGSSYEQYF.

The chain employs TRBV28 and TRBJ2-2, with D perhaps matching TRBD2 (6 bases). CDR1 and CDR2 (germline): MDHEN, SYDVKM. Trimming cost V 5 bases and J 7 bases, with 17 bases left between them. This CDR3 is built from 15 residues. This CDR3 reads CASSPLATSVGELFF. The CDR3 bases are TGTGCCAGCAGTCCCCTAGCGACTAGTGTCGGGGAGCTGTTTTTT.

The chain is built from TRBV7-6 and TRBJ1-1; D not certain. V was trimmed by 5 bases and J by 5 bases, leaving 15 bases between them. CDR3 length: 14 amino acids. Germline-derived CDR1 and CDR2 are SGHVS and FNYEAQ. The CDR3 protein is CASSTWLGRTEAFF. CDR3 sequence (DNA): TGTGCCAGCAGCACCTGGCTGGGGAGAACTGAAGCTTTCTTT.

This clone appeared once. The chain joins TRBV30 to TRBJ1-2; D gene unclear. CDR3 size: 12 residues. Germline V gives CDR1 GTSNPN, CDR2 SVGIG (reference sequence). The CDR3 spells CSGLSGYDGYTF. The CDR3 bases are TGTTCCGGACTCTCGGGTTATGATGGCTACACCTTC.

The chain is built from TRBV6-6 and TRBJ2-7; maybe TRBD1 (5 bases). The CDR3 extends over 15 amino acids. The germline V and J ends were trimmed by 4 bases and 4 bases, with 17 bases remaining between them. CDR1 is MNHNY, CDR2 SVGAGI, per germline (reference sequence). The CDR3 region has the DNA TGTGCCAGCAGTTTACTGGGGCCTGGCGGATACGAGCAGTACTTC. Translating gives CASSLLGPGGYEQYF.

In this sample, this clone turned up once. One end of the junction varies from germline; a read error may be responsible. The genes are TRBV29-1 and TRBJ2-5, with 9 bases fitting TRBD1. The CDR3 has 13 residues. In germline, CDR1 is SQVTM, CDR2 ANQGSEA. CDR3 residues: CSVEGTGQETQYF. The CDR3 DNA sequence: TGCAGCGTCGAAGGGACAGGGCAAGAGACCCAGTACTTC.

The chain has TRBV5-4 and TRBJ1-3; tentatively, D is TRBD1 (6 bases). Germline CDR1 and CDR2: SGHNT and YYREEE (reference sequence). The CDR3 runs 13 residues. Trimming cost V 4 bases and J 4 bases, with 9 bases left between them. CDR3 sequence: CASSVTGGNTIYF. DNA for the CDR3: TGTGCCAGCAGCGTGACAGGAGGAAACACCATATATTTT. The full variable domain, in which reference TRBV5-4 and TRBJ1-3 provide the parts outside the CDR3, is ETGVTQSPTHLIKTRGQQVTLRCSSQSGHNTVSWYQQALGQGPQFIFQYYREEENGRGNFPPRFSGLQFPNYSSELNVNALELDDSALYLCASSVTGGNTIYFGEGSWLTVV.

J is TRBJ2-2 and V is TRBV4-3; TRBD1 is a possible D gene (5 bases). The germline V and J ends were trimmed by 1 base and 0 bases, with 9 bases remaining between them. Germline V gene sequence: CDR1 LGHNA, CDR2 YSLEER. This CDR3 is built from 16 residues. Written as DNA, the CDR3 is TGCGCCAGCAGCCAAGGTAGCAGGGCGAACACCGGGGAGCTGTTTTTT. Translating it yields CASSQGSRANTGELFF.

The V gene is TRBV27, the J gene TRBJ1-2; the match to TRBD1 covers 8 bases. The germline V gene has CDR1 MNHEY and CDR2 SMNVEV (reference sequence). The CDR3 totals 14 residues. V lost 0 bases and J lost 5; bases outside the gene matches: 2. In nucleotides, the CDR3 is TGTGCCAGCAGTTTATCGACAGGGGATTATGGCTACACCTTC. Translating it yields CASSLSTGDYGYTF.

The CDR3: CASSLGGAGVYEQFF. The CDR3 coding sequence is TGTGCCAGCAGCTTAGGGGGTGCGGGAGTCTATGAGCAGTTCTTC. The chain recombines TRBV7-2 with TRBJ2-1; 7 bases agree with TRBD2. V was pared by 1 base and J by 8 bases, with 8 bases of the junction left unmatched. The CDR3 runs 15 residues. The V gene's germline CDR1 is SGHTA and CDR2 FQGNSA.

V is TRBV5-5 and J is TRBJ2-3; the D gene is possibly TRBD1 (5 bases). The germline gives CDR1 SGHKS, CDR2 YYEKEE (reference sequence). This CDR3 spans 13 amino acids. V lost 7 bases and J 4 bases, leaving 13 bases between the germline ends. The chain's CDR3 is CASGAGLADTQYF. DNA of the CDR3: TGTGCCAGCGGGGCAGGGTTGGCAGATACGCAGTATTTT.

The table lists this clone with a few counts. The chain links TRBV19 to TRBJ1-5; 8 bases map to TRBD1. Trimming cost V 6 bases and J 4 bases; bases outside gene matches: 8. The CDR3 spans 15 residues. In germline, CDR1 is LNHDA, CDR2 SQIVND (reference sequence). DNA for the CDR3: TGTGCCAGTAGGACGGACAGGGTAGGGAATCAGCCCCAGCATTTT. It is translated as CASRTDRVGNQPQHF.

The rearrangement links TRBV25-1 to TRBJ2-4; 10 bases are shared with TRBD2. Trimming cost V 4 bases and J 6 bases; bases outside gene matches: 9. This CDR3 region has 16 residues. Per the germline V gene, CDR1 is MGHDK and CDR2 is SYGVNS. The CDR3 DNA reads TGTGCCAGCAGTGTGGACCCTAGCGGGAGTGGAAACATTCAGTACTTC. As protein: CASSVDPSGSGNIQYF.

V gene TRBV9 combines with J gene TRBJ1-1; no firm D call. The CDR3 sequence is 12 residues long. The germline V and J ends were trimmed by 0 bases and 6 bases, with 6 bases remaining between them. In germline, CDR1 is SGDLS, CDR2 YYNGEE. CDR3 loop: CASSVVSAEAFF. The CDR3 nucleotides read TGTGCCAGCAGCGTAGTGTCCGCTGAAGCTTTCTTT.

CDR3 sequence (DNA): TGTGCCAGCAGCCTAAAGGGCAGGGACACAGATACGCAGTATTTT. Translation gives CASSLKGRDTDTQYF. The V gene is TRBV5-6, the J gene TRBJ2-3; D may be TRBD1 (5 bases). Germline CDR1 is SGHDT and CDR2 is YYEEEE. The CDR3 length is 15 residues. The V end was cut by 4 bases, the J end by 2 bases, with 14 bases between.

The chain's CDR3 is CASTYGDRGWNQPQHF. The CDR3 DNA reads as TGTGCCAGTACCTATGGGGACAGGGGGTGGAATCAGCCCCAGCATTTT. The V gene is TRBV19, the J gene TRBJ1-5; 11 bases align to TRBD1. From germline, CDR1 is LNHDA and CDR2 SQIVND (reference sequence). The CDR3 is made up of 16 amino acids. V shed 7 bases and J 4 bases; nucleotides not matched to a gene: 9.

The CDR3 DNA reads TGTGCCTGGAGTGAGGGGAGGGCCGGAAACACCATATATTTT. It encodes CAWSEGRAGNTIYF. J is TRBJ1-3 and V is TRBV30; TRBD1 might be the D (5 bases). The V and J ends lost 1 base and 4 bases respectively, with 11 bases between them. CDR1 is GTSNPN and CDR2 is SVGIG in the germline V gene (reference sequence). This CDR3 region has 14 residues.

V is TRBV5-1 and J is TRBJ2-6; the D gene is possibly TRBD2 (5 bases). Germline CDR1 SGHRS, CDR2 YFSETQ. With 0 bases removed from V and 4 bases from J, the gap between germline ends came to 11 bases. The CDR3 is 16 residues long. The CDR3 DNA follows: TGCGCCAGCAGCTTGGAGTTCGGGGTAGGGGCCAACGTCCTGACTTTC. The encoded protein is CASSLEFGVGANVLTF.